Included here is one T cell receptor (beta chain) sequence, with context. Its matching antigen is unknown. The CDR3 covers 15 residues. The germline V and J ends were trimmed by 6 bases and 4 bases, with 15 bases remaining between them. CDR1 and CDR2 from the germline V gene are SNHLY and FYNNEI. This sample stems from a study of T cell repertoires in ileal Crohn's disease. Study context: Thiopurines (11) or anti-TNF agents (18) were given postoperatively to about half. Findings and caveats of the study: Sorted CD8 T cells held more high-frequency clones than CD4. Clonality above 26.8% at surgery always came with endoscopic recurrence.

TCRdb's copy holds only in-frame clones and misses some; the assay was immunoSEQ multiplex PCR. The data show over 5,000 clones, 75% to 90% seen once. This sequence originates from an adult with Crohn's disease. The rearrangement joins TRBV2 to TRBJ2-2; possible D gene TRBD2, 5 bases. Sequencing input: ileal tissue. The DNA for the CDR3 is TGTGCCAGCAGAGATGACACAGCGGCCACCGGGGAGCTGTTTTTT. Protein: CASRDDTAATGELFF.